This note documents a single TCR beta chain sequence. Its antigen is undetermined. The data are from a study of cytomegalovirus exposure and HLA in healthy donors. Per the germline V gene, CDR1 is SGHRS and CDR2 is YFSETQ. CDR3 length: 16 residues. Trimming took 4 bases from V and 3 from J; bases not matched to a gene: 5. A multiplex PCR was run with 60 Vbeta primers and 13 Jbeta primers. Sequencing was performed with immunoSEQ multiplex PCR; in TCRdb, only in-frame clones are kept and a portion is missing. Among approximately 91,000 clones listed, 86% were seen once. Notes on the study in general: According to the study, roughly 160 TCR beta chains were cytomegalovirus-associated. In an earlier analysis, about 87% or about 30%: the productive usage of most TCR beta V segments. Published work reported that the classifier diagnosed cytomegalovirus status with high specificity and sensitivity.

Sequences were obtained from PBMCs. This chain joins TRBV5-1 and TRBJ2-2; TRBD1 aligns across 11 bases. This clonotype was sampled from a man aged 25-45 years in good health and CMV-seropositive. The CDR3 region is CASSRTGGADTGELFF. The CDR3 DNA sequence: TGCGCCAGCAGCCGGACAGGGGGCGCGGACACCGGGGAGCTGTTTTTT.